Listed below are T cell receptor beta chains from one sample, sequenced in a study of T cell clonotyping in hematopoietic cell transplantation. Measured with immunoSEQ multiplex PCR; TCRdb has only the in-frame clones, and not every one. The data show 15,000 to 20,000 clones, approximately 83% seen once. Sequencing input: peripheral blood mononuclear cells. The receptors stem from a woman in her forties in good health. Some clones in this sample may be carry-over from other donors' samples. The CDR3 runs from the conserved cysteine through the conserved F or W. The D gene is left open where the match is weak. Size is stated for part of the rows, as once, few or many counts, or as a class when the clone is expanded.

CDR3aa	CDR3nt	j_gene	v_gene	abundance	d_gene
CASSARTGFDEQYF	TGTGCCAGCAGTGCTCGGACAGGGTTTGACGAGCAGTACTTC	TRBJ2-7	TRBV6-5	-	TRBD1
CASSLDAKFYEQYF	TGTGCCAGCAGCTTAGATGCGAAGTTCTACGAGCAGTACTTC	TRBJ2-7	TRBV7-8	-	-
CSVHRAGEQYF	TGCAGCGTACACAGGGCGGGAGAGCAGTACTTC	TRBJ2-7	TRBV29-1	-	-
CASSLVLRSEQYF	TGTGCCAGCAGCTTGGTGTTACGGTCCGAGCAGTACTTC	TRBJ2-7	TRBV5-6	-	-
CASSKNSGTEGSPLHF	TGCGCCAGCAGTAAAAATTCCGGGACAGAAGGCTCACCCCTCCACTTT	TRBJ1-6	TRBV5-1	-	TRBD1
CASSLGGPLSYEQYF	TGTGCCAGCAGCTTGGGGGGGCCGCTCTCCTACGAGCAGTACTTC	TRBJ2-7	TRBV5-6	-	-
CASSVRTGSPEQYF	TGTGCCAGCTCCGTTAGGACAGGATCTCCCGAGCAGTACTTC	TRBJ2-7	TRBV9	-	TRBD1
CASSSGLAGETQYF	TGTGCCAGCAGCTCGGGACTAGCGGGAGAGACCCAGTACTTC	TRBJ2-5	TRBV13	-	TRBD2
CASSLSPGQGSFGYEQYF	TGTGCCAGCAGCTTGAGTCCAGGACAGGGGTCGTTTGGGTACGAGCAGTACTTC	TRBJ2-7	TRBV7-6	-	TRBD1
CASSLRGRGNQPQHF	TGTGCCAGCAGTCTTAGGGGTCGCGGCAATCAGCCCCAGCATTTT	TRBJ1-5	TRBV28	-	-
CASTSQAGSYEQYF	TGTGCCAGCACTTCACAAGCGGGGTCCTACGAGCAGTACTTC	TRBJ2-7	TRBV27	-	TRBD2
CASSPDPSGANVLTF	TGTGCCAGCAGCCCCGACCCCTCTGGGGCCAACGTCCTGACTTTC	TRBJ2-6	TRBV7-2	-	-
CASSVGQGGTGELFF	TGTGCCAGCAGTGTCGGACAGGGAGGAACCGGGGAGCTGTTTTTT	TRBJ2-2	TRBV2	-	TRBD1
CAWSVRKNQPQHF	TGTGCCTGGAGTGTTAGGAAGAATCAGCCCCAGCATTTT	TRBJ1-5	TRBV30	-	-
CASSIRGNEQFF	TGTGCCAGTAGTATACGGGGCAATGAGCAGTTCTTC	TRBJ2-1	TRBV19	-	-
CASSDSGEGYNEQFF	TGTGCCAGCAGTGACTCGGGGGAGGGATACAATGAGCAGTTCTTC	TRBJ2-1	TRBV6-4	-	TRBD2
CASRVGTKPQHF	TGTGCCAGCAGGGTGGGTACGAAGCCCCAGCATTTT	TRBJ1-5	TRBV28	-	-
CASSLGGDGYTF	TGTGCCAGCAGCTTGGGGGGGGATGGCTACACCTTC	TRBJ1-2	TRBV6-5	large	-
CAWSLEAKNIQYF	TGTGCCTGGAGTTTAGAGGCCAAAAACATTCAGTACTTC	TRBJ2-4	TRBV30	-	-
CASSQDWPGITEAFF	TGCGCCAGCAGCCAAGATTGGCCAGGGATCACTGAAGCTTTCTTT	TRBJ1-1	TRBV4-1	-	-
CASSPDWNGELFF	TGTGCCAGCAGCCCCGACTGGAACGGGGAGCTGTTTTTT	TRBJ2-2	TRBV27	-	-
CASSSALAAQETQYF	TGTGCCAGCAGCTCAGCCCTAGCGGCCCAAGAGACCCAGTACTTC	TRBJ2-5	TRBV5-4	-	TRBD2
CAGGQGSYEQYF	TGTGCCGGTGGACAGGGGTCCTACGAGCAGTACTTC	TRBJ2-7	TRBV6-1	-	TRBD1
CASSLVRDGAFF	TGTGCCAGCAGTTTAGTGCGGGACGGAGCTTTCTTT	TRBJ1-1	TRBV27	-	-
CATSRDAYEQYF	TGTGCCACCAGCAGAGACGCCTACGAGCAGTACTTC	TRBJ2-7	TRBV15	few	-
CASSDGASGRVETQYF	TGTGCCAGCAGCGATGGGGCTAGCGGGAGGGTGGAGACCCAGTACTTC	TRBJ2-5	TRBV7-9	-	TRBD2
CASSLRGVRVF	TGTGCCAGCAGCTTGCGAGGGGTTAGGGTATTT	TRBJ2-3	TRBV5-6	-	-
CSVGQGTYEQYF	TGCAGCGTCGGACAGGGGACCTACGAGCAGTACTTC	TRBJ2-7	TRBV29-1	-	TRBD1
CASSSTPGPGELFF	TGTGCCAGCAGCTCCACCCCAGGTCCCGGGGAGCTGTTTTTT	TRBJ2-2	TRBV7-3	-	-
CASSHAPQYF	TGTGCCAGCAGTCACGCCCCGCAGTATTTT	TRBJ2-3	TRBV6-6	-	-
CAWSPNVGAGYTF	TGTGCCTGGAGTCCGAACGTAGGGGCCGGCTACACCTTC	TRBJ1-2	TRBV30	-	-
CATGGVGTDTQYF	TGTGCCACCGGGGGGGTTGGCACAGATACGCAGTATTTT	TRBJ2-3	TRBV2	once	TRBD2
CAWSDGQSNTEAFF	TGTGCCTGGAGTGACGGGCAGTCGAACACTGAAGCTTTCTTT	TRBJ1-1	TRBV30	-	-
CASSHNRLAGVDNEQFF	TGTGCCAGCAGCCACAATAGACTAGCGGGCGTTGACAATGAGCAGTTCTTC	TRBJ2-1	TRBV11-3	-	TRBD2
CASSRGTVLQEANVLTF	TGTGCCAGCAGTCGAGGGACAGTCCTACAAGAGGCCAACGTCCTGACTTTC	TRBJ2-6	TRBV27	-	TRBD1
CASSPGTGSNGYTF	TGTGCCAGCAGCCCAGGGACAGGGTCTAATGGCTACACCTTC	TRBJ1-2	TRBV5-8	-	TRBD1
CASSLAIRKGYEQYF	TGTGCCAGCAGCTTGGCCATCAGGAAGGGCTACGAGCAGTACTTC	TRBJ2-7	TRBV5-8	-	-
CASSLAGDPTHNEQFF	TGTGCCAGCAGCTTAGCGGGGGACCCGACCCACAATGAGCAGTTCTTC	TRBJ2-1	TRBV7-9	-	-
CASSFRGRDTEAFF	TGTGCCAGCAGCTTCAGGGGTCGAGACACTGAAGCTTTCTTT	TRBJ1-1	TRBV9	-	-
CASSEWVSGNTDTQYF	TGTGCCAGCAGTGAATGGGTTAGCGGGAACACAGATACGCAGTATTTT	TRBJ2-3	TRBV25-1	once	TRBD2
CASSLGEADTEAFF	TGCGCCAGCAGCTTGGGGGAGGCAGACACTGAAGCTTTCTTT	TRBJ1-1	TRBV5-1	-	-
CASSISQGAEAFF	TGTGCCAGTAGTATATCCCAGGGGGCTGAAGCTTTCTTT	TRBJ1-1	TRBV19	-	TRBD1